Below, one T cell receptor (beta chain) is given with its context. The antigen is unknown. The sample is drawn from a study of T cell responses to AZD1222 COVID-19 vaccine. General study findings and limits: Baseline serostatus was positive in only 5 to 7 AZD1222 recipients.

Libraries were prepared by immunoSEQ multiplex PCR; TCRdb keeps only in-frame clonotypes and omits some of them. The sample lists about 110,000 clones; 88% were seen once. The V gene's germline CDR1 is KGHDR and CDR2 SFDVKD. The CDR3 length is 15 residues. V lost 2 bases and J 0 bases, leaving 10 bases between the germline ends. The sequenced sample was peripheral blood, obtained on day 0 of AZD1222 vaccination. This rearrangement joins TRBV24-1 to TRBJ2-7; possible D gene TRBD2, 5 bases. This TCR was recovered from an adult in good health. This CDR3 is CATSDSVGSSYEQYF. CDR3 nucleotide sequence: TGTGCCACCAGTGATTCCGTTGGGAGCTCCTACGAGCAGTACTTC.